This is a list of T cell receptor beta chains from one sample in a study of blood T cell repertoires in COVID-19. Here immunoSEQ multiplex PCR was the method, and the copy in TCRdb shows in-frame clones only, minus some. The table shows 250,000 or so clones, with 80% to 90% occurring only once. The sample consisted of PBMCs or T cells enriched from blood (not recorded which). These receptors were collected from a woman aged 40 to 50 who had been exposed to COVID-19. Both conserved end residues are part of each CDR3. The D gene is left open where the match is weak. Only some rows state a clone size, as once, few, many or a class for expanded clones.

TRBV20-1	.	TRBJ1-5	.	TGCAGTGCTAGGAGGTTGCAGCCCCAGCATTTT	CSARRLQPQHF
TRBV18	.	TRBJ1-1	.	TGTGCCAGCTCCACCTCGGAGGGACGGAACACTGAAGCTTTCTTT	CASSTSEGRNTEAFF
TRBV19	.	TRBJ1-3	.	TGTGCCAGTAGTCAGGGGTTTTCTGGAAACACCATATATTTT	CASSQGFSGNTIYF
TRBV27	.	TRBJ1-1	.	TGTGCCAGCAGTAGAAACAGCTTAACAGCCGCTGAAGCTTTCTTT	CASSRNSLTAAEAFF
TRBV7-7	TRBD2	TRBJ2-3	.	TGTGCCAGCAGCCTGAGCGGGGGGCCTGGAGATACGCAGTATTTT	CASSLSGGPGDTQYF
TRBV7-3	TRBD2	TRBJ2-3	.	TGTGCCAGCAGCTTAAAGGGTAGTCGTCTAGCGGGGGACACAGATACGCAGTATTTT	CASSLKGSRLAGDTDTQYF
TRBV6-5	.	TRBJ1-3	.	TGTGCCAGCGAGGGAACTGGAAACACCATATATTTT	CASEGTGNTIYF
TRBV11-3	.	TRBJ1-1	.	TGTGCCAGCTACCCTGGCGAGGGTAACACTGAAGCTTTCTTT	CASYPGEGNTEAFF
TRBV6-4	.	TRBJ2-3	.	TGTGCCAGCAGTGACCAGGGAACGGCAGATACGCAGTATTTT	CASSDQGTADTQYF
TRBV4-1	.	TRBJ1-5	few	TGCGCCAGCAGCCAAGATCTTTTTCAGGATCAGCCCCAGCATTTT	CASSQDLFQDQPQHF
TRBV2	.	TRBJ1-3	.	TGTGCCAGCAGTGAGGGACAACCGTCTGGGAACACCATATATTTT	CASSEGQPSGNTIYF
TRBV28	.	TRBJ1-2	once	TGTGCCAGCAGTTTAGAGACAGCCATCTATGGCTACACCTTC	CASSLETAIYGYTF
TRBV4-2	.	TRBJ2-5	.	TGTGCCAGCAGCCAGGCTAGCGAAGAGACCCAGTACTTC	CASSQASEETQYF
TRBV5-1	TRBD2	TRBJ2-1	.	TGTGCCAGCAGCCGTCCTAGCGGTGGTATGGAGCAGTTCTTC	CASSRPSGGMEQFF
TRBV30	TRBD1	TRBJ2-7	.	TGTGCCTGGAGCTGGACCGGGACAGGGGCCGGCGAGCAGTACTTC	CAWSWTGTGAGEQYF
TRBV7-2	TRBD2	TRBJ2-3	.	TGTGCCAGCAGCTTAGTGTGGGGGGGGAACACAGATACGCAGTATTTT	CASSLVWGGNTDTQYF
TRBV7-2	.	TRBJ1-2	.	TGTGCCAGCAGCTCACTCCCGGGTCTACACACCTTC	CASSSLPGLHTF
TRBV24-1	.	TRBJ2-3	.	TGTGCCACCAGTGATTCCCTAGCGTCCGGCACAGATACGCAGTATTTT	CATSDSLASGTDTQYF
TRBV27	TRBD2	TRBJ2-3	.	TGTGCCAGCAGTCCCAGGGGACTAGTGTACGCAGATACGCAGTATTTT	CASSPRGLVYADTQYF
TRBV7-2	TRBD2	TRBJ2-3	.	TGTGCCAGCAGCTTGACTAGCGATACGCAGTATTTT	CASSLTSDTQYF
TRBV3-1/TRBV3-2	TRBD2	TRBJ2-2	.	TGTGCCAGCAGCCAACCTAGCGGAAGGAACACCGGGGAGCTGTTTTTT	CASSQPSGRNTGELFF
TRBV28	.	TRBJ1-6	.	TGTGCCAGCAAGGGGGGGCAGAAGGGTAATTCACCCCTCCACTTT	CASKGGQKGNSPLHF
TRBV6-1	.	TRBJ2-1	.	TGTGCCAGCAGTGAAGTCGGTAGTTCCTACAATGAGCAGTTCTTC	CASSEVGSSYNEQFF
TRBV12-3/TRBV12-4	.	TRBJ2-7	.	TGTGCCAGCAGATCGGGGATTTACGAGCAGTACTTC	CASRSGIYEQYF
TRBV18	TRBD1	TRBJ2-3	.	TGTGCCAGCTCACCAATAAGACAGGGGGTCACAGATACGCAGTATTTT	CASSPIRQGVTDTQYF
TRBV6-2/TRBV6-3	.	TRBJ1-2	.	TGTGCCAGCAGCCCCGGACTCGCCCACTATGGCTACACCTTC	CASSPGLAHYGYTF
TRBV7-8	.	TRBJ1-6	.	TGTGCCAGCAGCTTAGCGGCTCAGGGAAATTCACCCCTCCACTTT	CASSLAAQGNSPLHF
TRBV5-1	.	TRBJ1-1	.	TGCGCCAGCAGCCCCCATTCTTTAAGCGGCACTGAAGCTTTCTTT	CASSPHSLSGTEAFF
TRBV27	.	TRBJ2-1	.	TGTGCCAGCAGTATACAGGGAAACAGCTCCTACAATGAGCAGTTCTTC	CASSIQGNSSYNEQFF
TRBV7-3	.	TRBJ2-7	.	TGTGCCAGCAGCTTCGGATACGGCAGAGGGGGCTACGAGCAGTACTTC	CASSFGYGRGGYEQYF
TRBV30	.	TRBJ2-7	.	TGTGCCTGGAGTGTAGGAACAGGCTACTACGAGCAGTACTTC	CAWSVGTGYYEQYF
TRBV7-8	.	TRBJ2-1	.	TGTGCCAGCAGCTTAGGGTTGGCAGGGGCCCAAACCTACAATGAGCAGTTCTTC	CASSLGLAGAQTYNEQFF
TRBV7-3	.	TRBJ2-1	.	TGTGCCAGCAGCTTAGGAGCAGGGGCGGCCAATGAGCAGTTCTTC	CASSLGAGAANEQFF
TRBV29-1	.	TRBJ1-6	.	TGCAGCGTAAGTGATCAGGGGACGAATTCACCCCTCCACTTT	CSVSDQGTNSPLHF
TRBV28	TRBD1	TRBJ1-5	.	TGTGCCATCAAGGACAGGGAGGGTCCAGGCAATCAGCCCCAGCATTTT	CAIKDREGPGNQPQHF
TRBV5-5	TRBD1	TRBJ2-7	.	TGTGCCAGCAGCTCCCCGGGACAGGGATTCGAGCAGTACTTC	CASSSPGQGFEQYF